These T cell receptor beta chains were read from a single sample in a study of shared clonotypes between healthy human individuals. Assay used: immunoSEQ multiplex PCR; TCRdb lists only in-frame clones, some missing. The table includes about 490,000 clones, roughly 80% detected once. The sequenced sample consisted of PBMCs. All receptors come from a middle-aged woman in good health. Some clones in this sample may be carry-over from other donors' samples. Each CDR3 is given with its conserved first and last residue. The order of the fields is J gene, V gene, D gene, clone size, CDR3 DNA, CDR3 protein. A D gene is named only where the DNA matches it firmly. The size of a clone is reported for some rows only, either as once, few or many, or as a class for expanded clones.

TRBJ1-1,TRBV19,-,-,TGTGCCAGTAGACCAAGGGGGGGCTTGGACACTGAAGCTTTCTTT,CASRPRGGLDTEAFF
TRBJ2-6,TRBV5-1,TRBD2,-,TGCGCCAGCAGCAGCGGGACCGGACAATCTTACTCTGGGGCCAACGTCCTGACTTTC,CASSSGTGQSYSGANVLTF
TRBJ2-7,TRBV11-2,-,-,TGTGCCAGCAGCTCCACATACGAGCAGTACTTC,CASSSTYEQYF
TRBJ2-1,TRBV30,-,-,TGTGCCTGGAAATTAGGAAGATCCCATGAGCAGTTCTTC,CAWKLGRSHEQFF
TRBJ2-1,TRBV7-6,TRBD2,-,TGTGCCAGCAGCCCGGCTAGCGGGAAAAATGAGCAGTTCTTC,CASSPASGKNEQFF
TRBJ1-4,TRBV9,-,few,TGTGCCAGCAGCGTAGGACCGAATAATGAAAAACTGTTTTTT,CASSVGPNNEKLFF
TRBJ1-3,TRBV5-1,-,few,TGCGCCAGCAGCTTGGAAACAGGGTCTGGAAACACCATATATTTT,CASSLETGSGNTIYF
TRBJ2-3,TRBV5-4,-,-,TGTGCCAGCTCGGGGTCGGGTACGGATACGCAGTATTTT,CASSGSGTDTQYF
TRBJ2-2,TRBV7-9,TRBD2,-,TGTGCCAGCAGCTTACGCCTTGCGGGGGGCACCGGGGAGCTGTTTTTT,CASSLRLAGGTGELFF
TRBJ2-7,TRBV5-1,-,-,TGCGCCAGCAGCTTGTTGGGCCGGCGGGAAAGGGAGTACGAGCAGTACTTC,CASSLLGRREREYEQYF
TRBJ1-1,TRBV2,-,-,TGTGCCAGCAGTGAGCGACGGGGTAACACTGAAGCTTTCTTT,CASSERRGNTEAFF
TRBJ1-4,TRBV5-4,-,-,TGTGCCAGCAGCCCCGGTGCGCAAAATGAAAAACTGTTTTTT,CASSPGAQNEKLFF
TRBJ1-2,TRBV11-2,-,few,TGTGCCAGCAGCTTAGATCGGAGGGTTCATGGCTACACCTTC,CASSLDRRVHGYTF
TRBJ2-1,TRBV28,TRBD2,-,TGTGCCAGCAGCCCACCGGGACTAGCGGTTTCTGGGTCCTACAATGAGCAGTTCTTC,CASSPPGLAVSGSYNEQFF
TRBJ2-1,TRBV29-1,TRBD2,-,TGCAGCGTTGAAGATCCGTTTACTAGCGGGATTATGAATGAGCAGTTCTTC,CSVEDPFTSGIMNEQFF
TRBJ2-5,TRBV29-1,TRBD1,-,TGCAGCGTCCGCAGGACAGGGGGCTCTCAAGAGACCCAGTACTTC,CSVRRTGGSQETQYF
TRBJ2-1,TRBV19,-,-,TGTGCCAGTACCCACCCAGCTAGCGCCACGGGGGAGCAGTTCTTC,CASTHPASATGEQFF
TRBJ2-5,TRBV5-1,-,-,TGCGCCAGCAGCTTTGGGGGTATTAAAGAGACCCAGTACTTC,CASSFGGIKETQYF
TRBJ1-2,TRBV5-1,-,once,TGCGCCAGCAGCTTGGCCGGCGTCTACACCTTC,CASSLAGVYTF
TRBJ2-7,TRBV10-3,-,-,TGTGCCAGCCAAAAGGAGACCACCTACGAGCAGTACTTC,CASQKETTYEQYF
TRBJ2-1,TRBV9,TRBD1,few,TGTGCCAGCAGCGTAGGGGGACAGGTATACAATGAGCAGTTCTTC,CASSVGGQVYNEQFF
TRBJ2-7,TRBV15,TRBD2,-,TGTGCCACCAGGGATGGCGCTAGCGGGAGGTACGAGCAGTACTTC,CATRDGASGRYEQYF
TRBJ1-5,TRBV10-3,-,few,TGTGCCATCAGTGAGTCTGAGGGTGCCCAGCATTTT,CAISESEGAQHF
TRBJ2-7,TRBV7-9,TRBD2,-,TGTGCCAGCAGCTTAAGGCAGACTAGCGGGAAGGACGAGCAGTACTTC,CASSLRQTSGKDEQYF
TRBJ1-2,TRBV30,-,-,TGTGCCTGGAACTCCATCCCGGGGGATTACGGCTACACCTTC,CAWNSIPGDYGYTF
TRBJ2-7,TRBV15,-,-,TGTGCCACCAGCGTGGGGGGCCTGTACTACGAGCAGTACTTC,CATSVGGLYYEQYF